Here is one T cell receptor beta chain with its context. This clonotype was seen repeatedly, ten times or more. Its antigen is not yet known. The input lacks base qualities; no much larger clone sits a single base away. PBMCs were isolated by Ficoll-Paque density gradient centrifugation. Trimming accounts for 6 bases at V and 2 bases at J, while the number of junction bases matched to no gene is 12. The CDR1 and CDR2 encoded by the germline V gene are MNHEY and SVGEGT. The CDR3 sequence holds 17 residues, the cysteine and phenylalanine included. Just the 51-base CDR3 DNA is kept, in frame starting at base 1. This record comes from a study of T-cell memory formation after mild COVID-19 (dated by TCRdb to the early 2020s). As for the study more broadly: Most TCR sequence clusters were specific to one of the two donors. The cohort was made up of two young adult volunteers, one female and one male, who were previously healthy. Longitudinal TCRalpha and TCRbeta repertoire sequencing tracked T-cell clones expanding and contracting after mild COVID-19 in two donors. General study outcomes and caveats: Contracting CD4+ clones turned up mainly in the CM and EM memory subsets, whereas EMRA was where CD8+ clones were enriched. SARS-CoV-2 specificity was not confirmed for the second-wave clones peaking on day 37. The detection of some responding clones in pre-infection memory suggests that pre-existing cross-reactive memory T cells joined the SARS-CoV-2 response. The study included only a couple of mild cases, and larger cohorts that include severe cases with pre-infection samples were judged to be necessary. Clones that contracted from day 15 to 85 showed balanced CD4/CD8 phenotypes, whereas a second wave of clones that expanded from day 15 to 37 leaned towards CD4+.

The sample was run on an Illumina NovaSeq 6000. Using 5'RACE with constant-segment primers, TCRalpha and TCRbeta cDNA libraries were constructed, with sample barcodes and unique molecular identifiers added in the process. RNA was extracted from every sample with Trizol reagent. Amplification of the libraries took two PCR steps, and the second step added a second sample barcode plus Illumina TruSeq adapters. Sequencing of libraries was performed on an Illumina NovaSeq with 2 x 150 bp paired-end reads. In the paper's pipeline: With migec v1.2.7, reads were demultiplexed and then collapsed into UMI-guided consensus sequences. Using mixcr v2.1.11, the UMI consensuses were aligned to TRA and TRB V and J templates and assembled into clonotypes. Expanded or contracted clonotypes were those called significant by both edgeR and NoisET, with noise models trained on biological replicates. For edgeR calls, the cutoffs were a false discovery rate-adjusted p below 0.01 and a log2 fold-change threshold of 1. As an exploratory analysis of dynamics, max-normalized trajectories of the 1000 most abundant clonotypes were examined with PCA combined with hierarchical clustering. The CD4 or CD8 phenotype of responding clones was assigned using the separately sequenced CD4+ and CD8+ repertoires. TCRdb took the public reads, trimmed them with fastp at Q25, ran MiXCR for clone calling and kept in-frame beta chains. Entries that share a CDR3 protein sequence are merged under the most common genes and DNA. The V and J calls and clone size come from TCRdb's table, not from the authors' own analysis. This sample holds 30,000 to 40,000 distinct CDR3 sequences; about an eighth were observed only once. The ten biggest clones cover 29% of the sample.

The clonotype was recovered from a man between 18 and 35 years old who had mild COVID-19 (a few samples of this study predate the infection). The sample titles of this study are shuffled in the database, so cell type and time point are left out; the donor was told from shared clones. This receptor chain uses TRBV6-2 or TRBV6-3 and TRBJ2-5; TRBD2 aligns with 10 central bases. Sequencing used PBMCs or a T cell subset sorted from them (not recorded which). This receptor has the CDR3 CASSQGISGGQQETQYF. Here is the DNA: TGTGCCAGCAGCCAGGGAATTAGCGGGGGGCAACAAGAGACCCAGTACTTC.